This T cell receptor (beta chain) was recovered during a study of tumor-infiltrating lymphocytes in primary liver carcinoma. Looking at the study overall: Both sexes were represented among patients, who were 30 to 69 years old. Findings and limits, study-wide: Relative to tumor region pairs, the tumor-adjacent and tumor-blood pairs showed overlap that was lower. Being bulk and unsorted, samples allowed no CD4+ and CD8+ repertoire comparison.

cDNA specific to TCR beta was made from approximately 0.55 ug of total RNA, with a constant-region primer employed for priming. Each TCR beta library was derived from three nested multiplex PCR rounds that employed slightly modified ARM-PCR. The first two PCR rounds, roughly 11 cycles each, used TRBV1-TRBV30 forward primers and a C-beta reverse primer. TCRdb re-called the multiplex PCR reads with MiXCR, one entry per CDR3 protein. The sample includes almost 200,000 distinct CDR3 sequences, about 61% seen only once; the top ten take 6% to 8.5%. The table lists this clonotype with a count of one. What it binds is not known. This may stem from a read error, because a much larger clone lies one nucleotide away. RNA isolated from unsorted whole blood supplied the blood RNA, with germline DNA also extracted. These patients lived with chronic HBV infection and had never been treated. Germline V gives CDR1 SGHDN, CDR2 FVKESK. CDR3 size: 15 residues.

The receptor comes from a woman aged 60 to 75 with primary liver carcinoma and hepatitis B virus infection. This chain connects TRBV14 to TRBJ2-4; TRBD2 is a possible D gene (6 bases). The sample taken for sequencing was peripheral blood. The CDR3 bases are TGTGCCGGCAGCCAAGATTGGAGGGCTGGAAACATTCAGTACTTC. Translated: CAGSQDWRAGNIQYF.